Below are 8 T cell receptor beta chains sequenced from a single sample in a study of blood T cells in healthy people across ages. Then a second PCR, running roughly 7 to 11 cycles, was carried out with a sample-barcoded 5' primer and a J-beta primer mix. One entry per CDR3 protein, called by TCRdb with MiXCR from the 5' RACE reads. The repertoire has about 780,000 distinct CDR3 sequences, about 47% of them found once; the top ten carry 15% to 20%. Input material: blood. These receptors were obtained from an elderly man in good health.

The gene calls are TRBV7-2 and TRBJ2-3; TRBD2 agrees at 12 bases. Germline V gives CDR1 SGHTA, CDR2 FQGNSA. This CDR3 comprises 14 residues. The V segment lost 7 bases and the J segment 4 bases; nucleotides outside the gene matches: 3. CDR3: CASNLAGGADTQYF. The CDR3 bases are TGTGCCAGCAATCTAGCGGGAGGGGCAGATACGCAGTATTTT.

A note on this clonotype: One junction end disagrees with the germline gene, perhaps due to a read error. CDR3 loop: CASRADREGYGCTF. Here the CDR3 DNA reads TGTGCCAGCAGAGCCGACAGGGAGGGCTATGGCTGCACCTTC. The rearrangement links TRBV12-3 or TRBV12-4 to TRBJ1-2, with 7 bases aligning to TRBD1. CDR3 length: 14 amino acids.

The J gene is TRBJ2-7, the V gene TRBV6-2 or TRBV6-3; 7 bases are shared with TRBD1. V lost 6 bases to trimming and J lost 5 bases; unmatched junction nucleotides: 10. CDR1 is MNHEY and CDR2 is SVGEGT in the germline V gene. This CDR3 contains 14 residues. CDR3 nucleotides: TGTGCCAGCAGGGAGGACAGGCGCGAGGACGAGCAGTACTTC. This codes for CASREDRREDEQYF.

The chain recombines TRBV28 with TRBJ2-3; D is unresolved. CDR3 length: 13 amino acids. V lost 1 base and J lost 5, with 7 bases in between. Germline CDR1 and CDR2: MDHEN and SYDVKM. For the CDR3, the DNA is TGTGCCAGCAGTTTATTATCGAGAGATACGCAGTATTTT. Its translation is CASSLLSRDTQYF.

V is TRBV3-1 and J is TRBJ2-5, with 10 bases fitting TRBD2. Germline V CDR1 and CDR2: LGHDT, YNNKEL (reference sequence). The CDR3 runs 15 residues. V trimming: 6 bases; J trimming: 5 bases; junction bases outside the gene matches: 9. CDR3 nucleotides: TGTGCCAGCAGGCCTAGCGGGAGAATGTTGGAGACCCAGTACTTC. Translated, it gives CASRPSGRMLETQYF.

This clonotype turned up a few times. The chain recombines TRBV7-3 with TRBJ2-1; 11 nucleotides match TRBD2. V lost 0 bases, J lost 7 bases, and 17 bases stayed unmatched. This CDR3 region has 20 residues. CDR1 is SGHTA, CDR2 FQGTGA, per germline. The CDR3 reads CASSLTGTSGYLGILNEQFF. The CDR3 DNA sequence: TGTGCCAGCAGCTTAACTGGGACTAGCGGATACCTTGGCATATTAAATGAGCAGTTCTTC.

This clonotype occurred many times. The chain has TRBV29-1 and TRBJ2-7, with 7 bases lining up with TRBD2. J lost 1 base, V lost 0 bases, and 6 bases had no gene match. The germline gives CDR1 SQVTM, CDR2 ANQGSEA. This CDR3 is 15 amino acids long. CDR3 sequence reads: CSVEDRAGESYEQYF. The CDR3 nucleotides are TGCAGCGTTGAAGATCGGGCGGGAGAGTCCTACGAGCAGTACTTC.

This clonotype was seen a handful of times. The chain links TRBV7-2 to TRBJ1-2; TRBD1 matches 10 bases. The V segment lost 5 bases and the J segment 7 bases; nucleotides outside the gene matches: 13. Germline lookup yields CDR1 SGHTA and CDR2 FQGNSA. CDR3 length equals 16 residues. The CDR3 nucleotides read TGTGCCAGCAGCCCCGTGGGTCGACAGGGGGCATCTGGCTACACCTTC. It translates to CASSPVGRQGASGYTF. The variable domain in full, with the rest retrieved from reference TRBV7-2 and TRBJ1-2, is GAGVSQSPSNKVTEKGKDVELRCDPISGHTALYWYRQSLGQGLEFLIYFQGNSAPDKSGLPSDRFSAERTGGSVSTLTIQRTQQEDSAVYLCASSPVGRQGASGYTFGSGTRLTVV.